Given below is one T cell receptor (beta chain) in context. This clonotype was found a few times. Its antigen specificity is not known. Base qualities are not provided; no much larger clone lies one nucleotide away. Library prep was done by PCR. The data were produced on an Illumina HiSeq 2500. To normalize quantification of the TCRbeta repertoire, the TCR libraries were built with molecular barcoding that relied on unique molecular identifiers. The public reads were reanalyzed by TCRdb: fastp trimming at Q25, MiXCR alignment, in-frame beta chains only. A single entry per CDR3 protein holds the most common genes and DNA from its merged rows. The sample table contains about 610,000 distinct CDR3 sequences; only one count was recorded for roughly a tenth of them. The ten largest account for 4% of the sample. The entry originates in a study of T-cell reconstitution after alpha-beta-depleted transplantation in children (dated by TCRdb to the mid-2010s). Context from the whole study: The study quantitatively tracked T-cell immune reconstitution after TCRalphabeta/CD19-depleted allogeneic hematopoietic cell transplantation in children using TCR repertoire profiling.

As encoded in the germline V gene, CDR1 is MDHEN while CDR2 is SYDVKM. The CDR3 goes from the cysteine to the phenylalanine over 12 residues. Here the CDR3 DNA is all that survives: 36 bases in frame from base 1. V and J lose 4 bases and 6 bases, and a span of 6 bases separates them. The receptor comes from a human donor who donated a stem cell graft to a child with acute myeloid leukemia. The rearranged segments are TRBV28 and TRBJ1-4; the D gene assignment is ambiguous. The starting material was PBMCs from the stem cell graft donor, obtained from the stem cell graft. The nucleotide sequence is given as TGTGCCAGCAGTTCAACATATGAAAAACTGTTTTTT. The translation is CASSSTYEKLFF.